This record concerns one T cell receptor (beta chain) sequence. Assay used: immunoSEQ multiplex PCR; TCRdb lists only in-frame clones, some missing. The sample lists 45,000 to 60,000 clones; more than 85% were seen once. The source of the sample is a study of blood T cell repertoires in COVID-19. Study in general: Samples came from the United States, Italy and Spain, spanning acute and convalescent COVID-19. Sample material is recorded as cDNA or gDNA derived from T cells, B-cell-depleted T cells, or PBMCs.

CDR3 length: 16 residues. The germline gives CDR1 SGHNT, CDR2 YYREEE (reference sequence). Germline trimming cut 4 bases from V and 2 bases from J; bases unmatched to any gene: 10. Sequencing input: peripheral blood. The sequence derives from a human donor with active COVID-19. The donor label of this sample is uncertain. The chain joins TRBV5-4 to TRBJ2-3; 7 bases are shared with TRBD1. This CDR3 reads CASSLAGTVNTDTQYF. DNA of the CDR3: TGTGCCAGCAGCCTGGCCGGGACAGTCAACACAGATACGCAGTATTTT.